The 9 T cell receptor beta chains below all came from one sample that was sequenced in a study of human T cells and chemical hapten exposure. Time point: patch test 2, 6 weeks after DPC sensitization. The treatment is: therapeutic diphenylcyclopropenone sensitization with weekly scalp DPC. Via MiXCR, TCRdb re-called the RACE reads, giving one row per CDR3 protein. The sample carries about 100,000 distinct CDR3 sequences, around 10% recorded once. Sequenced material: whole blood, taken in connection with sensitization to the hapten diphenylcyclopropenone (DPC). The receptors were sampled from a middle-aged woman with alopecia areata. Some clones in this sample may be carry-over from other donors' samples.

The table lists this clonotype with many counts. This chain connects TRBV18 to TRBJ2-3; no clear D gene. CDR3 size: 14 residues. The ends were cut back, 3 bases at V and 4 bases at J, with 11 bases in the middle. Germline V gene data show CDR1 as KGHSH and CDR2 as LQKENI. In nucleotides, the CDR3 is TGTGCCAGCTCACCTGCAGCGAACGCAGATACGCAGTATTTT. Translated, it gives CASSPAANADTQYF. The full variable domain, in which reference TRBV18 and TRBJ2-3 provide the parts outside the CDR3, is NAGVMQNPRHLVRRRGQEARLRCSPMKGHSHVYWYRQLPEEGLKFMVYLQKENIIDESGMPKERFSAEFPKEGPSILRIQQVVRGDSAAYFCASSPAANADTQYFGPGTRLTVL.

This clonotype was observed many times. The genes are TRBV6-4 and TRBJ1-5; D is unclear. CDR1 is MRHNA, CDR2 SNTAGT, per germline. CDR3 size: 14 residues. With 5 bases removed from V and 2 bases from J, the gap between germline ends came to 10 bases. The CDR3 spells CASSPWQGNQPQHF. The CDR3 DNA reads TGTGCCAGCAGTCCCTGGCAGGGCAATCAGCCCCAGCATTTT.

Worth noting for this clonotype: A clone one base away is much larger, so this may be a read error. The chain uses TRBV7-2 and TRBJ1-2, with D unresolved. This CDR3 comprises 14 residues. The V gene's germline CDR1 is SGHTA and CDR2 FQGNSA. Trimming cost V 2 bases and J 4 bases, with 11 bases left between them. CDR3 amino acids: CASSLSQKGYGYTF. Written as DNA, the CDR3 is TGTGCCAGCAGCTTAAGTCAAAAGGGCTATGGCTACACCTTC. Supplemented by reference TRBV7-2 and TRBJ1-2, the full variable domain reads GAGVSQSPSNKVTEKGKDVELRCDPISGHTALYWYRQSLGQGLEFLIYFQGNSAPDKSGLPSDRFSAERTGGSVSTLTIQRTQQEDSAVYLCASSLSQKGYGYTFGSGTRLTVV.

This clonotype has ten or more counts. The gene calls are TRBV7-2 and TRBJ1-2, with 10 positions matching TRBD1. With 4 bases clipped from V and 1 base from J, the junction kept 18 bases outside the gene matches. In germline, CDR1 is SGHTA, CDR2 FQGNSA. The CDR3 is made up of 20 amino acids. CDR3: CASSSRAGQGGPSINYGYTF. The CDR3 region has the DNA TGTGCCAGCAGCTCAAGGGCTGGACAGGGGGGGCCTTCAATTAACTATGGCTACACCTTC.

The V and J genes are TRBV5-4 and TRBJ2-3; TRBD2 agrees at 8 bases. Germline CDR1 and CDR2: SGHNT and YYREEE (reference sequence). This CDR3 is built from 16 residues. Trimming took 1 base from V and 2 from J; bases not matched to a gene: 6. The CDR3 sequence: CASSLWVLADTDTQYF. The DNA of the CDR3 is TGTGCCAGCAGCTTGTGGGTACTAGCGGACACAGATACGCAGTATTTT.

This clonotype was seen a handful of times. The V and J genes are TRBV15 and TRBJ2-3, with 7 bases lining up with TRBD1. The CDR3 contains 14 residues. V shed 5 bases, J shed 4 bases, and the junction held 6 bases outside the gene matches. Germline V gene sequence: CDR1 LNHNV, CDR2 YYDKDF (reference sequence). The CDR3 sequence: CATSLDREADTQYF. The CDR3 DNA sequence: TGTGCCACCAGCTTAGACAGGGAAGCAGATACGCAGTATTTT.

The sample holds many counts of this clonotype. The J gene is TRBJ1-2, the V gene TRBV7-9, with D tentatively TRBD1 (5 bases). The CDR3 is 14 amino acids. CDR1 SEHNR and CDR2 FQNEAQ come from the germline V gene (reference sequence). V shed 3 bases and J shed 7 bases, with 15 bases lying between them. CDR3 nucleotides: TGTGCCAGCAGCTTCGCGACAGTCCTTCTTGGCTACACCTTC. It translates to CASSFATVLLGYTF. Using reference TRBV7-9 and TRBJ1-2 for the parts outside the CDR3, the full variable domain is DTGVSQNPRHKITKRGQNVTFRCDPISEHNRLYWYRQTLGQGPEFLTYFQNEAQLEKSRLLSDRFSAERPKGSFSTLEIQRTEQGDSAMYLCASSFATVLLGYTFGSGTRLTVV.

Ten or more counts support this clonotype. The chain has TRBV6-5 and TRBJ1-6, with D uncertain. Germline V lookup: CDR1 MNHEY, CDR2 SVGAGI. V lost 2 bases and J lost 7, with 12 bases in between. The CDR3 runs to 15 residues. The CDR3 sequence: CASSYPDGKNSPLHF. CDR3 sequence (DNA): TGTGCCAGCAGTTACCCGGACGGAAAAAATTCACCCCTCCACTTT.

Ten or more counts support this clonotype. V is TRBV27 and J is TRBJ2-7, with D unresolved. CDR3 length equals 15 residues. Per germline, CDR1 MNHEY and CDR2 SMNVEV (reference sequence). Trimming took off 5 bases at V and 2 bases at J, with 16 bases between the two ends. The CDR3 loop reads CASSNPSTITYEQYF. In DNA, the CDR3 is TGTGCCAGCAGTAATCCTTCTACTATCACCTACGAGCAGTACTTC.